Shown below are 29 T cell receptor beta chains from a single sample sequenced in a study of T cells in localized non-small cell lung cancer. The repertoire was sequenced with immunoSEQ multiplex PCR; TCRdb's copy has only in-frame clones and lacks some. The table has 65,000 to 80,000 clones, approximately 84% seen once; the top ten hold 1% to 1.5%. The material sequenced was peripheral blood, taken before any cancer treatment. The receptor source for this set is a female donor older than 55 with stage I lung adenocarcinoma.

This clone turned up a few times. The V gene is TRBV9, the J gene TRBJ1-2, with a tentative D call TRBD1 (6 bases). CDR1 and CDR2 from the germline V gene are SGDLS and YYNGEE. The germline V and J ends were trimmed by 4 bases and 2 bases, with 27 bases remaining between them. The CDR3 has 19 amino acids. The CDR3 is CASSPSSLDLRRGNYGYTF. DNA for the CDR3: TGTGCCAGCAGCCCCTCTAGCCTCGATTTACGGAGGGGGAACTATGGCTACACCTTC.

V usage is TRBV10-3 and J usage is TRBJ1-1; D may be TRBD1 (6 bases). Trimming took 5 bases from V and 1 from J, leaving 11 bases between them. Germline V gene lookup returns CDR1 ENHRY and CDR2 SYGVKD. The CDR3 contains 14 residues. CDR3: CAISPGTSNTEAFF. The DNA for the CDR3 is TGTGCCATCAGTCCCGGGACATCGAACACTGAAGCTTTCTTT.

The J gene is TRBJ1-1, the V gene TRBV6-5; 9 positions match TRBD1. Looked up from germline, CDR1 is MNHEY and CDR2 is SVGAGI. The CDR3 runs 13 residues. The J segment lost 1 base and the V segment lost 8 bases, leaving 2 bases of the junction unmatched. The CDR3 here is CASGTGTNTEAFF. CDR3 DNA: TGTGCCAGCGGGACAGGGACGAACACTGAAGCTTTCTTT.

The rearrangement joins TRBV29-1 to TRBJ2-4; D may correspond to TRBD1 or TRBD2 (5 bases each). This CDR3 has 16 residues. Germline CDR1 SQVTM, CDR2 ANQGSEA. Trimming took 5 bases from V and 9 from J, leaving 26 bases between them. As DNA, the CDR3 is TGCAGCGTTTCCTCTTCACTGATGGGACGACGGGGCATTCAGTACTTC. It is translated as CSVSSSLMGRRGIQYF.

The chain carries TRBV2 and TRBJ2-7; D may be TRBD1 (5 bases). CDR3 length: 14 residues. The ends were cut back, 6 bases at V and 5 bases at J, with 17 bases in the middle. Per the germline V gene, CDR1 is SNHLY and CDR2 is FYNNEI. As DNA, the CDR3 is TGTGCCAGCAGCTGGACACCAAGAGCCCACGAGCAGTACTTC. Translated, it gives CASSWTPRAHEQYF.

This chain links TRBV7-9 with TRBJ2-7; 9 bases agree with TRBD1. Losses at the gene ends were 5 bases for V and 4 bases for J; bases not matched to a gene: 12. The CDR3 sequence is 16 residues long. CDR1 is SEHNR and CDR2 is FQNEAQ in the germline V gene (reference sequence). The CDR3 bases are TGTGCCAGCAGCCCACAACGGACAGGGGAGGTATACGAGCAGTACTTC. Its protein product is CASSPQRTGEVYEQYF.

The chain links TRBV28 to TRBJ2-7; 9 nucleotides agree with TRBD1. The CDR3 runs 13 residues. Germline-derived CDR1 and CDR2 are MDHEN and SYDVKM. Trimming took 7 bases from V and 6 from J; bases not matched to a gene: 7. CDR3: CASIGTGLGEQYF. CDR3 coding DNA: TGTGCCAGCATCGGGACAGGGCTGGGCGAGCAGTACTTC.

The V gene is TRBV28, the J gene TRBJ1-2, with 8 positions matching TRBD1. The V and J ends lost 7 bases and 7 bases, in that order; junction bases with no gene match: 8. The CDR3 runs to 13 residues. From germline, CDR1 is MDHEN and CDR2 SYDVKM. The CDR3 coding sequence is TGTGCCAGCATCCAATCAGGGGGCGGTGGCTACACCTTC. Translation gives CASIQSGGGGYTF.

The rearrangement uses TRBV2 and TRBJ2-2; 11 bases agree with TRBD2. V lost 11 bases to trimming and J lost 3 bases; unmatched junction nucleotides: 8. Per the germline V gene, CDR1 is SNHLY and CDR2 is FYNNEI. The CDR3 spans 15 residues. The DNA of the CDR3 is TGTGCCGGAAGTAGCGGGAGGGCGGACACCGGGGAGCTGTTTTTT. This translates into CAGSSGRADTGELFF.

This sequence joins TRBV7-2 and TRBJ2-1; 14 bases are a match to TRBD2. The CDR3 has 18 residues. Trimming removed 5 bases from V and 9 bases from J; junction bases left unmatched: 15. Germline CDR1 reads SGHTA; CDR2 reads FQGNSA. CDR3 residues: CASSRVLSGLAGGGEQFF. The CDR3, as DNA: TGTGCCAGCAGCCGCGTGCTTAGTGGACTAGCGGGAGGAGGTGAGCAGTTCTTC.

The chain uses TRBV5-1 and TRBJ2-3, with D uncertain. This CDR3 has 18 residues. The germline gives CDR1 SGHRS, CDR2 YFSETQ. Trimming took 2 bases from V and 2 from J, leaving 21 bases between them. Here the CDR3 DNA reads TGCGCCAGCAGCTTTCTAGGGTTGGCCGCTATTCCCACAGATACGCAGTATTTT. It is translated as CASSFLGLAAIPTDTQYF.

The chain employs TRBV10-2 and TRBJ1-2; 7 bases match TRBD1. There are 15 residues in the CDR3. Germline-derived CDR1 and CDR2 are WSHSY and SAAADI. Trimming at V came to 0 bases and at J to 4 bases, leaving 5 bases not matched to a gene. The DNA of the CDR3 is TGCGCCAGCAGTGAGTCCTTCGACAGGGTCTATGGCTACACCTTC. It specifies CASSESFDRVYGYTF.

The CDR3 here is CASSGGSYEQYF. DNA for the CDR3: TGTGCCAGTAGCGGGGGGTCCTACGAGCAGTACTTC. The chain uses TRBV13 and TRBJ2-7, with TRBD2 identical over 10 bases. Germline V gives CDR1 PRHDT, CDR2 FYEKMQ (reference sequence). The ends lost 9 bases at V and 1 base at J; junction bases unmatched: 0. The CDR3 sequence is 12 residues long. The full variable domain, with the rest looked up from reference TRBV13 and TRBJ2-7, is AAGVIQSPRHLIKEKRETATLKCYPIPRHDTVYWYQQGPGQDPQFLISFYEKMQSDKGSIPDRFSAQQFSDYHSELNMSSLELGDSALYFCASSGGSYEQYFGPGTRLTVT.

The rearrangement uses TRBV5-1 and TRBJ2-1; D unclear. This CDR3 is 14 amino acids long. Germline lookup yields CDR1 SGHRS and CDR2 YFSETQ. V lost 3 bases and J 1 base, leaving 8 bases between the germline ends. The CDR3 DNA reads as TGCGCCAGCAGCTCCCGACAATCCTACAATGAGCAGTTCTTC. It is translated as CASSSRQSYNEQFF.

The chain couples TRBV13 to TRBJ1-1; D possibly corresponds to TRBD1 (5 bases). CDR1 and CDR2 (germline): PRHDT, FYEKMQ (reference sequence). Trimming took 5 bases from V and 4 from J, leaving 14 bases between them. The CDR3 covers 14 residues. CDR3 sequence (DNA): TGTGCCAGCAGCACAAGAGCCGGGGGCACTGAAGCTTTCTTT. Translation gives CASSTRAGGTEAFF.

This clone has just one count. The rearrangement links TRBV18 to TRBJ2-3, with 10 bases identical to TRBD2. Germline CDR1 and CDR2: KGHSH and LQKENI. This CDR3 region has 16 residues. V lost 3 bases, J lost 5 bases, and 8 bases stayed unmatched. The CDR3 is CASSPAAGGLRDTQYF. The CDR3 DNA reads TGTGCCAGCTCACCGGCAGCGGGAGGGCTTCGAGATACGCAGTATTTT.

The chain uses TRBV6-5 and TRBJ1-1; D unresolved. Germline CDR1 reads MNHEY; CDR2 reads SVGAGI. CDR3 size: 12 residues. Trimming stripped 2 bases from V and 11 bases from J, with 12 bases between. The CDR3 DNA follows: TGTGCCAGCAGTTACACCGGCAAGGTGGCTTTCTTT. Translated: CASSYTGKVAFF.

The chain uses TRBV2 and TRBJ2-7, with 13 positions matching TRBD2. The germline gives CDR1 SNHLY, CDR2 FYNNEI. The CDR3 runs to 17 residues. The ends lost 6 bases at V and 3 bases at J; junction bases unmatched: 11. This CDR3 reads CASRPTPGLAGRYEQYF. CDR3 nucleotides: TGTGCCAGCAGACCAACCCCGGGACTAGCGGGACGCTACGAGCAGTACTTC.

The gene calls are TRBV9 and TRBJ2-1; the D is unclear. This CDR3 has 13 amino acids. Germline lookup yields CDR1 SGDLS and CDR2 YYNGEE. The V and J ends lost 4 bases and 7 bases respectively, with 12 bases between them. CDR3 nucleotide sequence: TGTGCCAGCAGCTCTCCTCCCGGGAATGAGCAGTTCTTC. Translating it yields CASSSPPGNEQFF.

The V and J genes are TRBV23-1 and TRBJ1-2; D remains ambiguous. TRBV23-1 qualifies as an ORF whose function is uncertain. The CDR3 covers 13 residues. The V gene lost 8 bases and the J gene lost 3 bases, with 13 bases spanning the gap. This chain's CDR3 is CASRWQSDYGYTF. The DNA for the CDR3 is TGCGCCAGCCGCTGGCAGTCAGACTATGGCTACACCTTC.

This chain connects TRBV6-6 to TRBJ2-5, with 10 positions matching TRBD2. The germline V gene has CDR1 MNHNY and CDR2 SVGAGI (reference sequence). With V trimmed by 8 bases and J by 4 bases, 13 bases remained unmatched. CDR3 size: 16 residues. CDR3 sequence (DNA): TGTGCCAGCCGATCCCTAGCGGGGGACCAGGTAGAGACCCAGTACTTC. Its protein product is CASRSLAGDQVETQYF.

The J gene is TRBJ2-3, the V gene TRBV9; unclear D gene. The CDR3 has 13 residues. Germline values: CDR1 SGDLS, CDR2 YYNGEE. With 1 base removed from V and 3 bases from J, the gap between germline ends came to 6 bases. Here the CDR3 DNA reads TGTGCCAGCAGCGTACAGGTGACAGATACGCAGTATTTT. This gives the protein CASSVQVTDTQYF.

In nucleotides, the CDR3 is TGCGCCAGCAGCTTTGGCCAAGGACGGAGCTACGAGCAGTACTTC. Translating it yields CASSFGQGRSYEQYF. This chain uses TRBV5-1 with TRBJ2-7; D is undetermined. With 2 bases removed from V and 3 bases from J, the gap between germline ends came to 15 bases. Germline CDR1 SGHRS, CDR2 YFSETQ. CDR3 length: 15 amino acids.

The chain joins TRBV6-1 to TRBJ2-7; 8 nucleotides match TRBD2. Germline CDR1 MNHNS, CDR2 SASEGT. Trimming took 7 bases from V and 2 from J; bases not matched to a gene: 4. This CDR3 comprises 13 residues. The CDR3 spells CASIAGYTYEQYF. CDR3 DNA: TGTGCCAGCATAGCGGGATATACCTACGAGCAGTACTTC.

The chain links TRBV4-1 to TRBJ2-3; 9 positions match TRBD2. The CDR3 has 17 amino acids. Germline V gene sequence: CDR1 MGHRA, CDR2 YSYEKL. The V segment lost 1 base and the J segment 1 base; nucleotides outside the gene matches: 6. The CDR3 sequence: CASSQVKRTSGTDTQYF. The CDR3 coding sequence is TGCGCCAGCAGCCAAGTCAAAAGGACTAGCGGCACAGATACGCAGTATTTT.

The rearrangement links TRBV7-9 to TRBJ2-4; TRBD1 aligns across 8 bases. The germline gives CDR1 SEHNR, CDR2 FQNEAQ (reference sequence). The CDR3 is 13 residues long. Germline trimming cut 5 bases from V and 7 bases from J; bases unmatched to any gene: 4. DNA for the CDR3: TGTGCCAGCAGCCAGGGGGCAGGGAACATTCAGTACTTC. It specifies CASSQGAGNIQYF.

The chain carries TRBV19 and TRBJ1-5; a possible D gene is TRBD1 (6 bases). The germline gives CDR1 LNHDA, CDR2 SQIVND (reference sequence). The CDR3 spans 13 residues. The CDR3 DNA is TGTGCTGGCTCAGGGGAGGTAGGACAGCCCCAGCATTTT. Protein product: CAGSGEVGQPQHF. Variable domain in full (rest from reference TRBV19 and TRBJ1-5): DGGITQSPKYLFRKEGQNVTLSCEQNLNHDAMYWYRQDPGQGLRLIYYSQIVNDFQKGDIAEGYSVSREKKESFPLTVTSAQKNPTAFYLCAGSGEVGQPQHFGDGTRLSIL.

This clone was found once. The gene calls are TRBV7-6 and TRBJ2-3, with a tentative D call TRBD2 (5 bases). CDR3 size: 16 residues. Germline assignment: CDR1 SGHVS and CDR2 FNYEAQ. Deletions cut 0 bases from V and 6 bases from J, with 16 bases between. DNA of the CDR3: TGTGCCAGCAGCTTAGCGAATTCGGGGTCCGCGGATACGCAGTATTTT. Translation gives CASSLANSGSADTQYF.

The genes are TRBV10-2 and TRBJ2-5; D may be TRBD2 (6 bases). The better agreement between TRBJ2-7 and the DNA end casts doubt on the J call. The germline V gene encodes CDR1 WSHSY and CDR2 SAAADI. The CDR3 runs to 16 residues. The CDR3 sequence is CASSENVSGGRNEQYF. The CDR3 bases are TGCGCCAGCAGTGAGAACGTTAGCGGAGGTAGGAACGAGCAGTACTTC.